These T cell receptor beta chains were read from a single sample in a study of T cell responses to AZD1222 COVID-19 vaccine. Only in-frame clones appear in the TCRdb table, and some are missing; sequencing was by immunoSEQ multiplex PCR. Of 100,000 to 150,000 clones listed, 75% to 95% were seen once; the top ten hold approximately 2.1%. The specimen was peripheral blood, collected 28 days after the second AZD1222 dose. The receptors here all came from an adult who received the AZD1222 COVID-19 vaccine. Both conserved end residues are part of each CDR3. The D gene is left open where the match is weak. Clone size appears in some rows only: once, few, many, or a class for an expanded clone.

>NA|TRBJ1-4|NA|TRBV7-9
CASSLRDSNEKLFF
TGTGCCAGCAGCTTACGAGATTCTAATGAAAAACTGTTTTTT
>NA|TRBJ2-3|TRBD2|TRBV20-1
CSASIRGGRDTQYF
TGCAGTGCTAGTATCCGGGGAGGGCGGGATACGCAGTATTTT
>NA|TRBJ2-1|TRBD1|TRBV12-5
CASALQGINEQFF
TGTGCTAGTGCCCTACAGGGGATTAATGAGCAGTTCTTC
>NA|TRBJ2-6|TRBD2|TRBV28
CASSSGGFGANVLTF
TGTGCCAGCAGCTCCGGGGGGTTTGGGGCCAACGTCCTGACTTTC
>NA|TRBJ1-4|NA|TRBV6-5
CASSWGTKREKLFF
TGTGCCAGCAGCTGGGGCACGAAAAGGGAAAAACTGTTTTTT
>NA|TRBJ2-3|NA|TRBV7-9
CASRSGQSSTDTQYF
TGTGCCAGCAGATCAGGACAGAGTAGCACAGATACGCAGTATTTT
>NA|TRBJ2-1|TRBD2|TRBV7-9
CASSSAGRGEYNEQFF
TGTGCCAGCAGCTCCGCCGGGCGGGGGGAATACAATGAGCAGTTCTTC
>NA|TRBJ2-1|NA|TRBV7-2
CASSHGGRAYNEQFF
TGTGCCAGCAGCCATGGGGGCAGGGCTTACAATGAGCAGTTCTTC
>NA|TRBJ2-2|NA|TRBV4-1
CASSQTTQNTGELFF
TGCGCCAGCAGCCAAACGACTCAGAACACCGGGGAGCTGTTTTTT
>NA|TRBJ1-2|NA|TRBV3-1/TRBV3-2
CASSQGSGYGYTF
TGTGCCAGCAGCCAAGGTTCTGGGTATGGCTACACCTTC
>NA|TRBJ1-6|TRBD1|TRBV18
CASSPRQGQSNSPLHF
TGTGCCAGCTCACCACGTCAGGGACAGTCCAATTCACCCCTCCACTTT
>once|TRBJ2-5|NA|TRBV30
CAWSPPLVAETQYF
TGTGCCTGGAGTCCCCCCCTAGTTGCGGAGACCCAGTACTTC
>NA|TRBJ1-6|TRBD1|TRBV19
CASSARQGANSPLHF
TGTGCCAGTAGTGCTAGACAGGGGGCAAATTCACCCCTCCACTTT
>NA|TRBJ1-1|NA|TRBV19
CASSINLDTEAFF
TGTGCCAGTAGTATAAATCTGGACACTGAAGCTTTCTTT
>NA|TRBJ1-2|NA|TRBV12-3/TRBV12-4
CASSLGVYGYTF
TGTGCCAGCAGTTTGGGAGTATATGGCTACACCTTC
>NA|TRBJ1-1|NA|TRBV7-2
CASSLEWMGRENTEAFF
TGTGCCAGCAGCTTAGAATGGATGGGTCGGGAGAACACTGAAGCTTTCTTT
>NA|TRBJ1-1|NA|TRBV2
CASSAGSGANTEAFF
TGTGCCAGCAGTGCGGGGTCAGGGGCGAACACTGAAGCTTTCTTT
>NA|TRBJ2-1|NA|TRBV30
CAWRRGWGDEQFF
TGTGCCTGGAGGAGGGGTTGGGGGGATGAGCAGTTCTTC
>NA|TRBJ1-2|NA|TRBV7-9
CASSLMASSYGYTF
TGTGCCAGCAGCTTAATGGCCAGCTCCTATGGCTACACCTTC
>few|TRBJ2-7|TRBD1|TRBV7-6
CASSPTTGLPYEQYF
TGTGCCAGCAGCCCTACGACAGGGCTTCCCTACGAGCAGTACTTC
>once|TRBJ2-7|NA|TRBV18
CASSPGPEQYF
TGTGCCAGCTCACCGGGGCCCGAGCAGTACTTC
>NA|TRBJ1-4|NA|TRBV29-1
CSVETFGAGEKLFF
TGCAGCGTTGAAACGTTTGGAGCGGGTGAAAAACTGTTTTTT
>NA|TRBJ1-2|NA|TRBV5-1
CASSLGHPGPIYGYTF
TGCGCCAGCAGCTTGGGACACCCCGGGCCTATCTATGGCTACACCTTC
>NA|TRBJ1-3|TRBD1|TRBV6-6
CASSGTGGTGNTIYF
TGTGCCAGTTCCGGGACAGGGGGCACGGGAAACACCATATATTTT
>NA|TRBJ1-4|NA|TRBV5-4
CASSFRDTDEKLFF
TGTGCCAGCAGCTTCCGAGATACCGATGAAAAACTGTTTTTT
>NA|TRBJ2-1|NA|TRBV6-4
CASSADRTAGEQFF
TGTGCCAGCAGTGCAGACCGGACAGCTGGAGAGCAGTTCTTC
>NA|TRBJ1-6|NA|TRBV11-2
CASSLNSWNSPLHF
TGTGCCAGCAGCTTAAATAGTTGGAATTCACCCCTCCACTTT
>NA|TRBJ1-4|NA|TRBV10-3
CAISDSPQAYNEKLFF
TGTGCCATCAGTGACTCCCCACAGGCCTATAATGAAAAACTGTTTTTT
>NA|TRBJ1-2|NA|TRBV30
CAWSPRTYGYTF
TGTGCCTGGAGTCCCCGGACATATGGCTACACCTTC
>NA|TRBJ2-3|NA|TRBV5-1
CASSILGSSVDTQYF
TGCGCCAGCAGCATTCTAGGGTCCTCCGTCGATACGCAGTATTTT
>NA|TRBJ2-1|NA|TRBV10-3
CAISRDISSYNEQFF
TGTGCCATCAGTCGGGACATAAGCTCCTACAATGAGCAGTTCTTC
>few|TRBJ1-6|TRBD1|TRBV6-1
CASSGAGQGISPLHF
TGTGCCAGCAGTGGAGCGGGACAGGGCATTTCACCCCTCCACTTT
>NA|TRBJ2-2|NA|TRBV7-3
CASRYIDTGELFF
TGTGCCAGCAGATATATAGATACCGGGGAGCTGTTTTTT
>NA|TRBJ1-1|TRBD1|TRBV11-3
CASSSDRGYGEAFF
TGTGCCAGCAGTTCGGACAGGGGGTACGGTGAAGCTTTCTTT
>NA|TRBJ1-2|NA|TRBV29-1
CSVERGNRYGYTF
TGCAGCGTTGAGAGGGGGAATCGCTATGGCTACACCTTC
>few|TRBJ1-1|NA|TRBV11-2
CASSLDPSGAEAFF
TGTGCCAGCAGCTTAGATCCCTCGGGCGCTGAAGCTTTCTTT
>NA|TRBJ1-2|NA|TRBV5-1
CASSPGVQGYGYTF
TGCGCCAGCAGCCCGGGGGTCCAGGGCTATGGCTACACCTTC
>NA|TRBJ1-2|NA|TRBV19
CASTSKGIYGYTF
TGTGCCAGTACCTCGAAGGGCATCTATGGCTACACCTTC
>once|TRBJ1-2|NA|TRBV19
CASSIDFPRGYGYTF
TGTGCCAGTAGTATAGACTTCCCACGGGGCTATGGCTACACCTTC
>NA|TRBJ1-4|NA|TRBV11-1
CASKDSSGGEKLFF
TGTGCCAGCAAAGACTCATCCGGCGGGGAAAAACTGTTTTTT
>NA|TRBJ1-3|NA|TRBV6-5
CASSSTLARGYTIYF
TGTGCCAGCAGTTCCACTCTGGCCAGGGGATACACCATATATTTT
>NA|TRBJ1-2|NA|TRBV18
CASSPETANYGYTF
TGTGCCAGCTCACCCGAGACAGCTAACTATGGCTACACCTTC
>NA|TRBJ1-5|NA|TRBV5-1
CASSLGVTSNQPQHF
TGCGCCAGCAGCTTGGGGGTGACCTCAAATCAGCCCCAGCATTTT
>NA|TRBJ1-5|NA|TRBV19
CASQNRGLEAGPAPQHF
TGTGCCAGTCAAAACCGGGGACTCGAAGCGGGTCCGGCGCCCCAGCATTTT
>NA|TRBJ1-1|NA|TRBV29-1
CSVEGQLNTEAFF
TGCAGCGTTGAAGGGCAGCTCAACACTGAAGCTTTCTTT
>NA|TRBJ1-1|NA|TRBV19
CASTHPWGTLNTEAFF
TGTGCCAGTACCCACCCCTGGGGGACCCTTAACACTGAAGCTTTCTTT
>NA|TRBJ2-7|NA|TRBV5-1
CASRIQGSSYEQYF
TGCGCCAGCAGAATTCAGGGGAGTTCCTACGAGCAGTACTTC
>NA|TRBJ2-3|TRBD2|TRBV4-3
CASSQKFSGRADTQYF
TGCGCCAGCAGCCAAAAATTTAGCGGGAGGGCAGATACGCAGTATTTT
>once|TRBJ1-2|NA|TRBV2
CASSERVAGYTF
TGTGCCAGCAGTGAAAGGGTAGCTGGCTACACCTTC
>NA|TRBJ1-5|NA|TRBV15
CATSRAGASNQPQHF
TGTGCCACCAGCAGAGCCGGGGCTAGCAATCAGCCCCAGCATTTT
>NA|TRBJ2-1|NA|TRBV7-9
CASSLSNEQFF
TGTGCCAGCAGCTTATCCAATGAGCAGTTCTTC
>NA|TRBJ2-6|TRBD2|TRBV6-5
CASSYSGLARANVLTF
TGTGCCAGCAGTTACTCTGGACTAGCTAGGGCCAACGTCCTGACTTTC
>NA|TRBJ1-6|NA|TRBV5-4
CASSFGTGNSPLHF
TGTGCCAGCAGCTTCGGCACAGGGAATTCACCCCTCCACTTT
>NA|TRBJ1-1|TRBD1|TRBV6-5
CASSGTGRTEAFF
TGTGCCAGCAGCGGGACAGGGAGGACTGAAGCTTTCTTT
>NA|TRBJ2-1|TRBD2|TRBV7-7
CASSRAPSGRIDEQFF
TGTGCTAGCAGCCGTGCTCCTAGCGGGAGAATAGATGAGCAGTTCTTC
>NA|TRBJ2-1|NA|TRBV10-2
CASRSGANFYNEQFF
TGCGCCAGCAGATCTGGGGCCAACTTTTACAATGAGCAGTTCTTC
>NA|TRBJ1-5|NA|TRBV11-2
CASSSTGRGRQPQHF
TGTGCCAGCAGCTCGACAGGCCGGGGAAGGCAGCCCCAGCATTTT
>NA|TRBJ2-1|TRBD1|TRBV2
CASSEVGQGRQFF
TGTGCCAGCAGTGAAGTGGGACAGGGGAGGCAGTTCTTC
>NA|TRBJ2-6|TRBD1|TRBV13
CASSLVWDSPSSGANVLTF
TGTGCCAGCAGCTTAGTTTGGGACAGTCCTAGCTCTGGGGCCAACGTCCTGACTTTC